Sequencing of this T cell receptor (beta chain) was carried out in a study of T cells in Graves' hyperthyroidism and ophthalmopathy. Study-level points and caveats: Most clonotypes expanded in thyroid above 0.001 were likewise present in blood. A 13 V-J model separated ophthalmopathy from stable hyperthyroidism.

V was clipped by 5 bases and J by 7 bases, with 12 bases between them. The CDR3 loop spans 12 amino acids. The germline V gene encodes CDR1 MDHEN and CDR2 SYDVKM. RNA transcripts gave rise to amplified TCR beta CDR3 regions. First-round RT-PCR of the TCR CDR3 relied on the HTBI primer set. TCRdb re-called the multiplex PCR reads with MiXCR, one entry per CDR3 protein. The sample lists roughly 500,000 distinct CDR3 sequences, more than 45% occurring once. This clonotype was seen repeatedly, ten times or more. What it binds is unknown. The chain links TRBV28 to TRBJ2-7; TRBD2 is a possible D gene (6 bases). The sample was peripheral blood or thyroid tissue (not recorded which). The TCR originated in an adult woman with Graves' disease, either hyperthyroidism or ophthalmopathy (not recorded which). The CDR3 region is CASSGDSEEQYF. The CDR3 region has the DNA TGTGCCAGCAGTGGGGACTCGGAAGAGCAGTACTTC.